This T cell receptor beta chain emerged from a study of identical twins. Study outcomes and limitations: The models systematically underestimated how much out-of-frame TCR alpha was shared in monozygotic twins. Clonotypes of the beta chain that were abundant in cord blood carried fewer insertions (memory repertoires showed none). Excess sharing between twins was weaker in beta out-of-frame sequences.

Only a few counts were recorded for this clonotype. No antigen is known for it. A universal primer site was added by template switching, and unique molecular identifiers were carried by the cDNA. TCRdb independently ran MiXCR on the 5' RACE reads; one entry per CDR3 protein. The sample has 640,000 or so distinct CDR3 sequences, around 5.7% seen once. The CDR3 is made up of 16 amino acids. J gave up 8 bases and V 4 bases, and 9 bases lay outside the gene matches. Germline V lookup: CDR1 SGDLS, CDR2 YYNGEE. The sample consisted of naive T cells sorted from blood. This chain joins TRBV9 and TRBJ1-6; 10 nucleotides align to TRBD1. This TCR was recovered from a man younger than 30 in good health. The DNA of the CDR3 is TGTGCCAGCAGCCCCCAAGGACAGGGGGAGGATTCACCCCTCCACTTT. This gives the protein CASSPQGQGEDSPLHF. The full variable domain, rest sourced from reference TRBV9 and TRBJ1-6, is DSGVTQTPKHLITATGQRVTLRCSPRSGDLSVYWYQQSLDQGLQFLIQYYNGEERAKGNILERFSAQQFPDLHSELNLSSLELGDSALYFCASSPQGQGEDSPLHFGNGTRLTVT.